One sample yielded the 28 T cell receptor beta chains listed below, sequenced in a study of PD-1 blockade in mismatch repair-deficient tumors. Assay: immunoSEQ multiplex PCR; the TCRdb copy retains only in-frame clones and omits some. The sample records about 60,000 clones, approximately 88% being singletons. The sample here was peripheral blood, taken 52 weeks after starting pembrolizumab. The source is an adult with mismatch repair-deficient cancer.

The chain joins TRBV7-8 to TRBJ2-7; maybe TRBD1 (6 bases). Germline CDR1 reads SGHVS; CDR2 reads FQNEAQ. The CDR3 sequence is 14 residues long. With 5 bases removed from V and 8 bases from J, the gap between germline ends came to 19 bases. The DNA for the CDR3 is TGTGCCAGCAGCGCCCGGGACATGCTACGACAGCAGTACTTC. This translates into CASSARDMLRQQYF. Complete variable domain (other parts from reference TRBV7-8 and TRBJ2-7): GAGVSQSPRYKVAKRGQDVALRCDPISGHVSLFWYQQALGQGPEFLTYFQNEAQLDKSGLPSDRFFAERPEGSVSTLKIQRTQQEDSAVYLCASSARDMLRQQYFGPGTRLTVT.

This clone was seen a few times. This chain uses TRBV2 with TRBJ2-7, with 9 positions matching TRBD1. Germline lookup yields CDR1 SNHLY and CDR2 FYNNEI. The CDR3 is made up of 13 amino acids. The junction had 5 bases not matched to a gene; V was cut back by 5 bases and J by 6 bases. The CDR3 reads CASSRDREGEQYF. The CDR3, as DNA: TGTGCCAGCAGTAGGGACAGGGAGGGCGAGCAGTACTTC.

This CDR3 is CASSQTGTTVTDTQYF. The CDR3, as DNA: TGTGCCAGCAGCCAGACCGGGACTACCGTCACAGATACGCAGTATTTT. The rearrangement links TRBV4-2 to TRBJ2-3; TRBD2 matches 7 bases. The CDR3 is 16 amino acids. V was pared by 3 bases and J by 2 bases, with 8 bases of the junction left unmatched. Germline V gene lookup returns CDR1 LGHNA and CDR2 YNFKEQ.

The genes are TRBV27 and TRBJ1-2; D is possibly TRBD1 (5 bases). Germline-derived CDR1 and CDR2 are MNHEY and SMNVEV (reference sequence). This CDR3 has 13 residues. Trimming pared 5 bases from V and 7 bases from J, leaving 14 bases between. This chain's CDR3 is CASSSNSGGGYTF. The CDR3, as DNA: TGTGCCAGCAGTAGTAACAGTGGGGGTGGCTACACCTTC.

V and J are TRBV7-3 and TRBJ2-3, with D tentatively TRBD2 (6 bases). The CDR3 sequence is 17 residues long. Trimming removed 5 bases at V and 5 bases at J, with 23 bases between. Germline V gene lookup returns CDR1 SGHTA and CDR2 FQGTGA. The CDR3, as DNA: TGTGCCAGCAGCCCGCCGTTACAGCGGGCTAGTATAGATACGCAGTATTTT. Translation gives CASSPPLQRASIDTQYF.

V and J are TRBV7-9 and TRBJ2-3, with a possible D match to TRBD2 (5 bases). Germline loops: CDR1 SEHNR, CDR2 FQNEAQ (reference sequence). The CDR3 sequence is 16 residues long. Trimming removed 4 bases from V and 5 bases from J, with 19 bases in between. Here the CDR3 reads CASSSPLDSGLDTQYF. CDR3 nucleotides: TGTGCCAGCAGCTCTCCCTTGGACTCAGGATTAGATACGCAGTATTTT.

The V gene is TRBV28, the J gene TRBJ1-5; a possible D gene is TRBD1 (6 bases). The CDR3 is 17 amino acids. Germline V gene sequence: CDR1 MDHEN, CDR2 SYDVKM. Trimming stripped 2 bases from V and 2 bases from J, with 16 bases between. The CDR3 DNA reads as TGTGCCAGCAGTTTAACCCAGGGGCGAAAAGGCAATCAGCCCCAGCATTTT. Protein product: CASSLTQGRKGNQPQHF. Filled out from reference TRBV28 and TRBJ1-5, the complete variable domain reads DVKVTQSSRYLVKRTGEKVFLECVQDMDHENMFWYRQDPGLGLRLIYFSYDVKMKEKGDIPEGYSVSREKKERFSLILESASTNQTSMYLCASSLTQGRKGNQPQHFGDGTRLSIL.

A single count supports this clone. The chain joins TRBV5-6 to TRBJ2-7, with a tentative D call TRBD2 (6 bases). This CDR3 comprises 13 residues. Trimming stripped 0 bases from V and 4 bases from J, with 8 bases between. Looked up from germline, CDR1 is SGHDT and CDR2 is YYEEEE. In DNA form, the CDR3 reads TGTGCCAGCAGCTTGGGGGAGGAATACGAGCAGTACTTC. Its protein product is CASSLGEEYEQYF. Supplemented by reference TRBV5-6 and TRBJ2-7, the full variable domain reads DAGVTQSPTHLIKTRGQQVTLRCSPKSGHDTVSWYQQALGQGPQFIFQYYEEEERQRGNFPDRFSGHQFPNYSSELNVNALLLGDSALYLCASSLGEEYEQYFGPGTRLTVT.

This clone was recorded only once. The CDR3 region is CASSSGTTYEQYF. The DNA for the CDR3 is TGTGCCAGTAGTTCCGGGACCACCTACGAGCAGTACTTC. The V call is TRBV19, the J call TRBJ2-7, with D perhaps assigned TRBD1 or TRBD2 (5 bases each). Trimming took off 5 bases at V and 2 bases at J, with 10 bases between the two ends. This CDR3 has 13 amino acids. CDR1 is LNHDA and CDR2 is SQIVND in the germline V gene (reference sequence).

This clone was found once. The CDR3: CASRDSGANVLTF. In nucleotides, the CDR3 is TGTGCCAGCAGGGATTCTGGGGCCAACGTCCTGACTTTC. The chain has TRBV6-6 and TRBJ2-6; D gene uncertain. The CDR3 sequence is 13 residues long. CDR1 is MNHNY, CDR2 SVGAGI, per germline (reference sequence). V gave up 6 bases and J gave up 1 base, with 4 bases separating them.

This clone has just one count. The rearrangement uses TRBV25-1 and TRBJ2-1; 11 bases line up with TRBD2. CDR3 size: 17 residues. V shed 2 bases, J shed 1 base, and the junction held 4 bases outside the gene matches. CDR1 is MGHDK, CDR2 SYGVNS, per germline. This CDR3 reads CASSERTSGFSYNEQFF. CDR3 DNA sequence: TGTGCCAGCAGTGAAAGGACTAGCGGGTTTTCCTACAATGAGCAGTTCTTC.

The CDR3 DNA sequence: TGTGCCAGCAGTTTATCATCGCAGCCTAATGAAAAACTGTTTTTT. Protein product: CASSLSSQPNEKLFF. The V and J genes are TRBV28 and TRBJ1-4; no firm D call. The V end was cut by 1 base, the J end by 3 bases, with 9 bases between. The CDR3 runs to 15 residues. From germline, CDR1 is MDHEN and CDR2 SYDVKM.

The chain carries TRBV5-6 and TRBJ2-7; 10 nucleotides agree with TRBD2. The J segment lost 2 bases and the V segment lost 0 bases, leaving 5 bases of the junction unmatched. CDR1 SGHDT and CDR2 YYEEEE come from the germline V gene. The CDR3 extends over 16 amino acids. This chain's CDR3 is CASSLGSSGRTYEQYF. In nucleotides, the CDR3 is TGTGCCAGCAGCTTGGGGTCTAGCGGGAGAACCTACGAGCAGTACTTC.

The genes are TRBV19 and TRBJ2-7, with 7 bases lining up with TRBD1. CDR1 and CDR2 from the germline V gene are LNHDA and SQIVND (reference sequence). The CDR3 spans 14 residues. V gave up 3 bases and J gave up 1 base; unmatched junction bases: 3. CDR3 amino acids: CASSIGRGSYEQYF. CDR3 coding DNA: TGTGCCAGTAGTATCGGCAGGGGGTCCTACGAGCAGTACTTC.

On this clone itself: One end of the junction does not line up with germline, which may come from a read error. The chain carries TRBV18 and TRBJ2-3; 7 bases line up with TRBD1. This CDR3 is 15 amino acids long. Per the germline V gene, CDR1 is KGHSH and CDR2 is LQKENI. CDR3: CASTPPGQSTDTQYF. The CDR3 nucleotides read TGTGCCAGCACACCACCGGGACAGAGCACAGATACGCAGTATTTT.

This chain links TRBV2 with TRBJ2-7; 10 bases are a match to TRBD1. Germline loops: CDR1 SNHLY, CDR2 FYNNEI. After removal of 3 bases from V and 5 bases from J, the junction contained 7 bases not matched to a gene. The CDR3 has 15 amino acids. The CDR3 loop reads CASSDTGTGVHEQYF. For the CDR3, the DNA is TGTGCCAGCAGTGACACCGGGACAGGGGTTCACGAGCAGTACTTC.

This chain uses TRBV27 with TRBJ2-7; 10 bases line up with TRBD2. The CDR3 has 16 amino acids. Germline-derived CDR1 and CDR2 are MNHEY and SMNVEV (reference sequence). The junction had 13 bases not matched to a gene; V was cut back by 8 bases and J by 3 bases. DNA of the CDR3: TGTGCCAGCGCCATTCTAGCGGGAGATATGTACTACGAGCAGTACTTC. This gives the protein CASAILAGDMYYEQYF.

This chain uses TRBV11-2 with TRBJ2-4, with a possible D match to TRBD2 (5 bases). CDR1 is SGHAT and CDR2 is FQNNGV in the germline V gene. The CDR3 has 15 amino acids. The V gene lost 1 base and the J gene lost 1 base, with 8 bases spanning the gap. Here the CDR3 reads CASSLGGPAKNIQYF. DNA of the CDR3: TGTGCCAGCAGCTTAGGCGGGCCGGCCAAAAACATTCAGTACTTC.

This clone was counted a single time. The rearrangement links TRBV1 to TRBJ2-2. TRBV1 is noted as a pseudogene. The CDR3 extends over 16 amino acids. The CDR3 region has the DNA TGCACCAGCAGCCAACTTGGACCTAAGAACACCGGGGAGCTGTTTTTT. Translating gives CTSSQLGPKNTGELFF.

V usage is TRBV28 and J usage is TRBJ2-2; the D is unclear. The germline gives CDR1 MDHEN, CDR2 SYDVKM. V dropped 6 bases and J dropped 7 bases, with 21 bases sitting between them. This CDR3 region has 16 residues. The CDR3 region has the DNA TGTGCCAGCAGCCCACAACCCCTCGGGCGAATCGGGGAGCTGTTTTTT. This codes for CASSPQPLGRIGELFF.

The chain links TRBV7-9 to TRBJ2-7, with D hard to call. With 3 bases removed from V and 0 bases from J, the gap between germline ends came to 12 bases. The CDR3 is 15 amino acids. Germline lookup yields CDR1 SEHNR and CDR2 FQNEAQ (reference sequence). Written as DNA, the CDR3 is TGTGCCAGCAGCTTTGACGCCGGCCCCTCCTACGAGCAGTACTTC. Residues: CASSFDAGPSYEQYF.

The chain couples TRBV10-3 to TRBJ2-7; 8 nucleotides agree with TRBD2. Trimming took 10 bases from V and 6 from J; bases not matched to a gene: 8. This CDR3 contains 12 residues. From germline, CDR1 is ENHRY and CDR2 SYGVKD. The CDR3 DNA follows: TGTGCCACCGACAACGGGGGGGTCGAGCAGTACTTC. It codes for CATDNGGVEQYF.

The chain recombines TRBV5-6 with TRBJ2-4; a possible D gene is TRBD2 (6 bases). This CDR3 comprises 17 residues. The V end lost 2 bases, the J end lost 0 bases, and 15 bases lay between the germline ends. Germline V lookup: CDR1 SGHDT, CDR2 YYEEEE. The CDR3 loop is CASSFGAGGEAKNIQYF. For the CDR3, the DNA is TGTGCCAGCAGCTTTGGGGCCGGGGGAGAAGCCAAAAACATTCAGTACTTC.

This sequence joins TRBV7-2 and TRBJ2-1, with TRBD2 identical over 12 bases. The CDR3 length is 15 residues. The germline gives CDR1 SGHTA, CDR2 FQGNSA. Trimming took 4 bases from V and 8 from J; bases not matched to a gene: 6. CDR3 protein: CASSSWTSGTDEQFF. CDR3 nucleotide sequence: TGTGCCAGCAGCTCTTGGACTAGCGGGACGGATGAGCAGTTCTTC.

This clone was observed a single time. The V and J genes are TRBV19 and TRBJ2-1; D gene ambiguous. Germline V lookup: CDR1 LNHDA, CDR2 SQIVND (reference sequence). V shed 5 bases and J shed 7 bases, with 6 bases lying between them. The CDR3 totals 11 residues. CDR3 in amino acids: CASSLGNEQFF. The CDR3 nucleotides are TGTGCCAGTAGTCTTGGGAATGAGCAGTTCTTC. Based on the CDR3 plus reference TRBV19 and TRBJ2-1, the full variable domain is DGGITQSPKYLFRKEGQNVTLSCEQNLNHDAMYWYRQDPGQGLRLIYYSQIVNDFQKGDIAEGYSVSREKKESFPLTVTSAQKNPTAFYLCASSLGNEQFFGPGTRLTVL.

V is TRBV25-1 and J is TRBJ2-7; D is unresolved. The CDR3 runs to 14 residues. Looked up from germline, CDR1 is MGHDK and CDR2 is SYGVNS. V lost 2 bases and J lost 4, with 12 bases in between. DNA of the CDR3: TGTGCCAGCAGTGAAGACGGATCCGTTTACGAGCAGTACTTC. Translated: CASSEDGSVYEQYF.

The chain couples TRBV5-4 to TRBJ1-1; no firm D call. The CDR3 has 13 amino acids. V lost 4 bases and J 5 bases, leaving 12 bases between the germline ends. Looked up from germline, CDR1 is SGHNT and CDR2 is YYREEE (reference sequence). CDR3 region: CASSLGSSTEAFF. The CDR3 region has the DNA TGTGCCAGCAGCCTGGGTTCTAGTACTGAAGCTTTCTTT. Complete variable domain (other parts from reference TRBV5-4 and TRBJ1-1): ETGVTQSPTHLIKTRGQQVTLRCSSQSGHNTVSWYQQALGQGPQFIFQYYREEENGRGNFPPRFSGLQFPNYSSELNVNALELDDSALYLCASSLGSSTEAFFGQGTRLTVV.

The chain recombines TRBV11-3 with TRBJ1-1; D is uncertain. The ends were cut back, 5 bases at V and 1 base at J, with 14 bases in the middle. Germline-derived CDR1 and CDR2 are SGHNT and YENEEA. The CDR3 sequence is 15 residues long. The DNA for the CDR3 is TGTGCCAGCAGCCCTTGGCTGGCAGCGAACACTGAAGCTTTCTTT. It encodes CASSPWLAANTEAFF.